The following is a T cell receptor beta chain sequence with its context. Antigen specificity is unknown. The germline V and J ends were trimmed by 3 bases and 4 bases, with 15 bases remaining between them. Germline CDR1 SGHTA, CDR2 FQGTGA. The CDR3 has 16 residues. TCRdb's table, derived via immunoSEQ multiplex PCR, lists solely in-frame clones and lacks some. This sample has more than 95,000 clones, with about four fifths found just once. This entry comes from a study of radiotherapy plus CTLA-4 blockade in lung cancer. Study summary: Objective responses emerged in roughly a sixth of patients, and 31% attained disease control. Study observations and caveats: According to reports, early shifts in blood T cell clones, alongside interferon-beta, forecast response most accurately. Some TCR clones had been derived from tumors. These clones expanded in peripheral blood after radiotherapy plus ipilimumab.

CTLA-4 blockade using ipilimumab, together with focal radiation, was received by patients with chemo-refractory metastatic non-small-cell lung cancer. The material sequenced was peripheral blood, taken from a patient treated with radiotherapy plus ipilimumab. The receptor comes from a human donor with non-small cell lung cancer who had a partial response to radiotherapy plus ipilimumab. This rearrangement joins TRBV7-3 to TRBJ2-2; perhaps TRBD2 as D (6 bases). Here the CDR3 reads CASSLVGGDRTGELFF. The DNA for the CDR3 is TGTGCCAGCAGCTTGGTCGGGGGAGATCGCACCGGGGAGCTGTTTTTT.